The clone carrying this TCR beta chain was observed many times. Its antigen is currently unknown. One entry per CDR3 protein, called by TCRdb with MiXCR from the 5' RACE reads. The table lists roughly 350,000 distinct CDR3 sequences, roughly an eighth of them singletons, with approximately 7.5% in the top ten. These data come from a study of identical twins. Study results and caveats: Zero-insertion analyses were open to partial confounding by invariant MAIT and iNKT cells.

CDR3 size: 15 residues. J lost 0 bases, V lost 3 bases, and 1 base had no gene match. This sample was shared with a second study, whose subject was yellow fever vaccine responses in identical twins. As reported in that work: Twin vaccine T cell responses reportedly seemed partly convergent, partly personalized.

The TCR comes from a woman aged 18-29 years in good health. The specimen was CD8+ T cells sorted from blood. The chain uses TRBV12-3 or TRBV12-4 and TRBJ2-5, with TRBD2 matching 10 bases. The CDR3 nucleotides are TGTGCCAGCAGTTTCGGGACTAGCGACCAAGAGACCCAGTACTTC. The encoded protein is CASSFGTSDQETQYF.